Listed here are 6 T cell receptor beta chains from one sample, sequenced in a study of early T cells in non-severe SARS-CoV-2 infection. MiXCR was run by TCRdb on the 5' RACE reads, yielding one entry per CDR3 protein. The data contain around 37,000 distinct CDR3 sequences, over 9% of them singletons. Sequencing was carried out using whole blood. The receptors stem from an adult who was a healthcare worker with PCR-confirmed SARS-CoV-2 infection or an uninfected control (not recorded which).

At least ten counts were recorded for this clonotype. The CDR3 protein is CASSILDGNQPQHF. The CDR3 DNA sequence: TGTGCCAGTAGTATTTTGGACGGCAATCAGCCCCAGCATTTT. The V call is TRBV19, the J call TRBJ1-5, with D hard to call. Trimming cost V 3 bases and J 2 bases, with 8 bases left between them. Per germline, CDR1 LNHDA and CDR2 SQIVND (reference sequence). This CDR3 spans 14 amino acids.

This clonotype has ten or more counts. The J gene is TRBJ1-2, the V gene TRBV6-5, with D possibly TRBD1 on 5 matching bases. Germline CDR1 reads MNHEY; CDR2 reads SVGAGI. With 7 bases removed from V and 0 bases from J, the gap between germline ends came to 15 bases. The CDR3 is made up of 15 amino acids. CDR3 DNA: TGTGCCAGCACTTTGGGGGTAGGGGCTAACTATGGCTACACCTTC. It specifies CASTLGVGANYGYTF.

About this clonotype: The germline gene is not matched at one end of the junction; a read error may be the cause. V is TRBV11-3 and J is TRBJ1-1; 7 nucleotides match TRBD1. In germline, CDR1 is SGHNT, CDR2 YENEEA. This CDR3 comprises 13 residues. The CDR3 nucleotides read TGTGCCAGCAGCCCGAGACAGGGCACTGAAGCTCTCTTT. Translating gives CASSPRQGTEALF.

There are many counts of this clonotype. This chain uses TRBV11-2 with TRBJ1-1, with D uncertain. The CDR3 is made up of 15 amino acids. V lost 4 bases to trimming and J lost 1 base, with 13 bases between them. The germline gives CDR1 SGHAT, CDR2 FQNNGV. CDR3 residues: CASSSAPVQNTEAFF. The CDR3, as DNA: TGTGCCAGCAGCTCAGCTCCAGTTCAGAACACTGAAGCTTTCTTT. Full variable domain (rest looked up from reference TRBV11-2 and TRBJ1-1): EAGVAQSPRYKIIEKRQSVAFWCNPISGHATLYWYQQILGQGPKLLIQFQNNGVVDDSQLPKDRFSAERLKGVDSTLKIQPAKLEDSAVYLCASSSAPVQNTEAFFGQGTRLTVV.

This clonotype appeared many times. V and J are TRBV29-1 and TRBJ2-3, with no clear D. The CDR3 totals 12 residues. V dropped 6 bases and J dropped 0 bases, with 7 bases sitting between them. The germline gives CDR1 SQVTM, CDR2 ANQGSEA. CDR3: CSVGGSTDTQYF. The CDR3 coding sequence is TGCAGCGTCGGTGGTAGCACAGATACGCAGTATTTT.

This chain joins TRBV7-3 and TRBJ1-5; no clear D. Between the trimmed V and J ends, which lost 1 base and 6 bases, there was a span of 7 bases. CDR3 length equals 13 residues. In germline, CDR1 is SGHTA, CDR2 FQGTGA. The CDR3 DNA reads TGTGCCAGCAGCTTAAACCCGGGTCAGCCCCAGCATTTT. Translated: CASSLNPGQPQHF. The full variable domain, with the rest looked up from reference TRBV7-3 and TRBJ1-5, is GAGVSQTPSNKVTEKGKYVELRCDPISGHTALYWYRQSLGQGPEFLIYFQGTGAADDSGLPNDRFFAVRPEGSVSTLKIQRTERGDSAVYLCASSLNPGQPQHFGDGTRLSIL.